This record concerns one T cell receptor beta chain sequence. Using immunoSEQ multiplex PCR, the repertoire was profiled, and TCRdb retains in-frame clones only, with some absent. The table shows over 100,000 clones, with about 88% occurring only once. The CDR3 runs to 14 residues. The germline V gene has CDR1 MNHEY and CDR2 SVGAGI. Trimming removed 6 bases from V and 3 bases from J, with 12 bases in between. The data are from a study of cytomegalovirus exposure and HLA in healthy donors. Sequencing was performed on PBMCs. The source of this sequence is a woman under 30 in good health and CMV-seronegative. The V call is TRBV6-5, the J call TRBJ1-5; a weak D match, TRBD1 (5 bases). This chain's CDR3 is CASSPDSYNQPQHF. CDR3 DNA sequence: TGTGCCAGCAGCCCTGACAGCTACAATCAGCCCCAGCATTTT.